This TCR beta chain was sequenced for a study of T cell changes during pregnancy in multiple sclerosis. The data were produced by immunoSEQ multiplex PCR, yet TCRdb's version contains in-frame clones alone and is incomplete. This table holds about 70,000 clones, over 90% found once. V was pared by 5 bases and J by 8 bases, with 6 bases of the junction left unmatched. The CDR3 length is 14 residues. The germline V gene has CDR1 SEHNR and CDR2 FQNEAQ (reference sequence). The receptor was isolated from a female donor with multiple sclerosis, enrolled in a pregnancy study. Sequenced material: CD4+ T cells from peripheral blood mononuclear cells, taken after pregnancy. The chain joins TRBV7-9 to TRBJ1-4, with 9 bases that match TRBD1. The CDR3, as DNA: TGTGCCAGCAGCCCGACAGGGGGTCTGGAAAAACTGTTTTTT. Its translation is CASSPTGGLEKLFF. Variable domain in full (rest from reference TRBV7-9 and TRBJ1-4): DTGVSQNPRHKITKRGQNVTFRCDPISEHNRLYWYRQTLGQGPEFLTYFQNEAQLEKSRLLSDRFSAERPKGSFSTLEIQRTEQGDSAMYLCASSPTGGLEKLFFGSGTQLSVL.